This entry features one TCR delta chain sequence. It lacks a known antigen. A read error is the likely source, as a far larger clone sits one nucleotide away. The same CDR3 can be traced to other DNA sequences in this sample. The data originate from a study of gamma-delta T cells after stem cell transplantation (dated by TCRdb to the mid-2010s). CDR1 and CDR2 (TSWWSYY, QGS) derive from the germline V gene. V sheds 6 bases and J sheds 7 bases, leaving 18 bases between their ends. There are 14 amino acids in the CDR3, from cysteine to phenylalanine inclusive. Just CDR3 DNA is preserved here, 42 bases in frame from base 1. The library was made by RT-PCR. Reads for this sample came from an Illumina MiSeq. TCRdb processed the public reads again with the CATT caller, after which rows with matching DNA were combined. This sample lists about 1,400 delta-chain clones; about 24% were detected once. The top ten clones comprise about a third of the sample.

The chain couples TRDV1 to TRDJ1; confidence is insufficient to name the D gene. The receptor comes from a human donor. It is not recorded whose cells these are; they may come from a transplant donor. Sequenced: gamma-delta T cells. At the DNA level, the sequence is TGTGCTCTTGGACGAGGTATCCCTCACCTTAAACTCATCTTT. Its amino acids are CALGRGIPHLKLIF.